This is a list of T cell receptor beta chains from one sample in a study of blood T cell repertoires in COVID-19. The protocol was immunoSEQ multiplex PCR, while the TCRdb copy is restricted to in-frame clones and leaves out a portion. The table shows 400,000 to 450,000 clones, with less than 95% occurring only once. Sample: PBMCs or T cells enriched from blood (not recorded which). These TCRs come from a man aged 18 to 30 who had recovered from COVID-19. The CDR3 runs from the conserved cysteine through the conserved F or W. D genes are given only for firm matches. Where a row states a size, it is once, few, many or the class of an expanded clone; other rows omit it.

TGTGCCAGCAGCCGCCACCAGGGAGGCGCCTACGAGCAGTACTTC | CASSRHQGGAYEQYF | TRBJ2-7 | . | TRBV7-6 | .
TGTGCCACCAGCAGACGAATCGGGGAGACCCAGTACTTC | CATSRRIGETQYF | TRBJ2-5 | . | TRBV15 | .
TGTGCCAGCAGCGTAGCATGGGACAAGTACTATGGCTACACCTTC | CASSVAWDKYYGYTF | TRBJ1-2 | . | TRBV9 | .
TGTGCCAGCAGCTTAATCCCGGACACTGAAGCTTTCTTT | CASSLIPDTEAFF | TRBJ1-1 | . | TRBV7-8 | .
TGTGCTTCTTCCGGACAGCCCTATCAGCCCCAGCATTTT | CASSGQPYQPQHF | TRBJ1-5 | . | TRBV30 | .
TGTGCCAGTAGTATAGAGCGCGGGGGGGCTACCGGGGAGCTGTTTTTT | CASSIERGGATGELFF | TRBJ2-2 | TRBD2 | TRBV19 | .
TGTGCCAGCAGCTTAGGAACAGATAATCAGCCCCAGCATTTT | CASSLGTDNQPQHF | TRBJ1-5 | . | TRBV7-7 | .
TGTGCCAGCAGTTATCGGCAGGGAAATCAGCCCCAGCATTTT | CASSYRQGNQPQHF | TRBJ1-5 | . | TRBV6-5 | .
TGTGCCAGCAGCCAACTAGCGGGCCTCTACGAGCAGTACTTC | CASSQLAGLYEQYF | TRBJ2-7 | TRBD2 | TRBV3-1/TRBV3-2 | .
TGTGCCAGCAGCACGGGACTAGCAGGGAACATTCAGTACTTC | CASSTGLAGNIQYF | TRBJ2-4 | TRBD2 | TRBV11-2 | .
TGTGCCAGCAGCCCAAGACCCGACAGGGGAGGCTATGGCTACACCTTC | CASSPRPDRGGYGYTF | TRBJ1-2 | TRBD1 | TRBV4-2 | .
TGTGCCAGTAGTAATGTCATGGGACAGGGTAAGACTGGCTACACCTTC | CASSNVMGQGKTGYTF | TRBJ1-2 | TRBD1 | TRBV19 | .
TGTGCCATCATACCTCTCTGCGGAGCTAAACCGATACCCCAAGAGACCCAGTACTTC | CAIIPLCGAKPIPQETQYF | TRBJ2-5 | . | TRBV10-3 | once
TGTGCCAGCAGTGACGGGTCCCCAGGCTACACCTTC | CASSDGSPGYTF | TRBJ1-2 | . | TRBV6-1 | once
TGTGCCAGCAGTTACGGGGGCGCGGTGGGGGAGACCCAGTACTTC | CASSYGGAVGETQYF | TRBJ2-5 | . | TRBV6-5 | .
TGCGCCAGCAGCTTGGACCTCAGCTACGAGCAGTACTTC | CASSLDLSYEQYF | TRBJ2-7 | . | TRBV5-1 | .
TGTGCCAGCAACCAACCGGGACTCCAAGAGACCCAGTACTTC | CASNQPGLQETQYF | TRBJ2-5 | . | TRBV28 | .
TGTGCCAGCAGCCTCGAGTTACAGACTGAAGCTTTCTTT | CASSLELQTEAFF | TRBJ1-1 | . | TRBV7-9 | .
TGTGCCAGCAGCGCCCTCCCCGGGACAGGGCCTTCTGGCTACACCTTC | CASSALPGTGPSGYTF | TRBJ1-2 | TRBD1 | TRBV5-5 | once
TGTGCCAGCAGTTACTCGTGGGGACATGCCGTTTATGGCTACACCTTC | CASSYSWGHAVYGYTF | TRBJ1-2 | . | TRBV6-5 | .
TGTGCCAGCAGTTCAAATACAGGCCTTGGAAATGGCTACACCTTC | CASSSNTGLGNGYTF | TRBJ1-2 | . | TRBV6-2/TRBV6-3 | once
TGTGCCAGCAGTTTCCTAGTGAACACTGAAGCTTTCTTT | CASSFLVNTEAFF | TRBJ1-1 | . | TRBV6-5 | .
TGTGCCAGCTCACCTGGCTGGGGCTACACTGAAGCTTTCTTT | CASSPGWGYTEAFF | TRBJ1-1 | . | TRBV18 | once
TGTGCCAGCAGTCTGACTAGCGGGGGCCCGGAGACCCAGTACTTC | CASSLTSGGPETQYF | TRBJ2-5 | TRBD2 | TRBV27 | once
TGTGCCAGCACCCACTCGACGGGGGGCCCGCCAGATACGCAGTATTTT | CASTHSTGGPPDTQYF | TRBJ2-3 | . | TRBV7-9 | .
TGTGCCAGCAGCCAAGAGTACGGGGCTGGAAACACCATATATTTT | CASSQEYGAGNTIYF | TRBJ1-3 | . | TRBV3-1/TRBV3-2 | .
TGTGCCAGCAGCCTCGGACAGGGCTTTAGGCAGCCCCAGCATTTT | CASSLGQGFRQPQHF | TRBJ1-5 | TRBD1 | TRBV7-3 | many
TGTGCCATCAGCCTAGACAGGTCAGATGGCTACACCTTC | CAISLDRSDGYTF | TRBJ1-2 | . | TRBV10-3 | once
TGTGCCAGCAGTTTATCGCTAGTCCATGAGCAGTTCTTC | CASSLSLVHEQFF | TRBJ2-1 | . | TRBV27 | .
TGCGCCAGCAGCCTACCGAAAGATACGCAGTATTTT | CASSLPKDTQYF | TRBJ2-3 | . | TRBV5-1 | .
TGTGCCAGCAGTTCATCCGGGACAGGGGTTTGGGAGACCCAGTACTTC | CASSSSGTGVWETQYF | TRBJ2-5 | TRBD1 | TRBV27 | .
TGCGCCAGCAGCCAAGAACAAAACCGAGAAAAACTGTTTTTT | CASSQEQNREKLFF | TRBJ1-4 | . | TRBV4-1 | .
TGTGCCAGCAGCCGGGAGCCCCAGGGGCGCTACACCTTC | CASSREPQGRYTF | TRBJ1-2 | . | TRBV7-8 | .
TGCGCCAGCAGCTTCGACTCAGCTTCACCCCTCCACTTT | CASSFDSASPLHF | TRBJ1-6 | . | TRBV4-1 | .
TGTGCCAGCAGCTTAGATCAAGCGGAGTCCTATGGCTACACCTTC | CASSLDQAESYGYTF | TRBJ1-2 | . | TRBV11-3 | .